The T cell receptor beta chain described here comes from a study of CD8 T cells in ankylosing spondylitis. Study-level points and caveats: Disease-associated clones were reportedly significantly overrepresented in matched ankylosing spondylitis synovial fluid. Disease-linked clones had a CD8+ phenotype and relatively low frequency in peripheral blood. Prior work had noted some motif variants in reactive arthritis blood and synovial fluid. Ankylosing spondylitis blood seemed to carry a telltale TCR beta motif made of several highly homologous variants.

V shed 6 bases and J shed 3 bases, with 12 bases lying between them. The germline V gene encodes CDR1 SGHDT and CDR2 YYEEEE. The CDR3 consists of 13 residues. Scientists made TCR beta libraries using quantitative 5'-RACE with molecular barcodes. Using its own MiXCR run on the 5' RACE reads, TCRdb lists one record per CDR3 protein. The sample lists under 950,000 distinct CDR3 sequences; roughly 19% were seen once. Of note for this clonotype: The antigen is not known.

The gene calls are TRBV5-6 and TRBJ1-1; tentative D call: TRBD1 (6 bases). The sequencing sample was made of blood, either unsorted or a sorted T cell fraction (not recorded which). This sequence originates from a male donor with ankylosing spondylitis. For the CDR3, the DNA is TGTGCCAGCACCCAGGGGCGCGACACTGAAGCTTTCTTT. As protein: CASTQGRDTEAFF.